Following are 14 T cell receptor beta chains from one sample sequenced in a study of T cell changes during pregnancy in multiple sclerosis. Sequencing used immunoSEQ multiplex PCR; TCRdb keeps in-frame clones, though not all of them. The sample records tens of thousands of clones, around 90% being singletons. Here the sequenced sample was peripheral blood, taken in the first trimester of pregnancy. These receptors originate from a female donor with multiple sclerosis, enrolled in a pregnancy study.

This rearrangement joins TRBV9 to TRBJ1-2; D might be TRBD1 (6 bases). This CDR3 comprises 14 residues. CDR1 is SGDLS and CDR2 is YYNGEE in the germline V gene. V was shortened by 2 bases and J by 4 bases, with 12 bases between the two germline ends. This chain's CDR3 is CASSVLQGPYGYTF. CDR3 DNA: TGTGCCAGCAGCGTCTTACAGGGCCCCTATGGCTACACCTTC.

The chain carries TRBV6-1 and TRBJ2-5, with D possibly matching TRBD1 (6 bases). V lost 7 bases to trimming and J lost 1 base, with 13 bases between them. Germline V gene data show CDR1 as MNHNS and CDR2 as SASEGT. The CDR3 runs 14 residues. CDR3 in DNA: TGTGCCAGCACGAGCCACAGGGTCCAAGAGACCCAGTACTTC. Translating gives CASTSHRVQETQYF.

The table lists this clone with a few counts. The gene calls are TRBV7-2 and TRBJ1-1; tentative D call: TRBD1 (5 bases). Germline CDR1 SGHTA, CDR2 FQGNSA. CDR3 length: 14 amino acids. Between the trimmed V and J ends, which lost 3 bases and 7 bases, there was a span of 15 bases. Here the CDR3 DNA reads TGTGCCAGCAGCTTCAGCCAGGGAGGCGGTGAAGCTTTCTTT. Protein: CASSFSQGGGEAFF.

The table lists this clone with a count of one. This chain connects TRBV5-4 to TRBJ1-3; the D is unclear. The germline CDR1 and CDR2 sequences are SGHNT and YYREEE (reference sequence). The CDR3 sequence is 15 residues long. V lost 2 bases and J 3 bases, leaving 12 bases between the germline ends. The CDR3 is CASSLSYWFGNTIYF. CDR3 nucleotide sequence: TGTGCCAGCAGCTTATCTTACTGGTTTGGAAACACCATATATTTT.

The chain joins TRBV4-1 to TRBJ2-3; D possibly corresponds to TRBD1 (6 bases). Trimming removed 0 bases from V and 0 bases from J, with 10 bases in between. The germline V gene has CDR1 MGHRA and CDR2 YSYEKL. The CDR3 sequence is 16 residues long. The CDR3 region is CASSQDSGQSTDTQYF. CDR3 sequence (DNA): TGCGCCAGCAGCCAAGATTCAGGACAGAGCACAGATACGCAGTATTTT.

This rearrangement joins TRBV5-4 to TRBJ2-7, with 11 bases that match TRBD1. The CDR3 contains 14 residues. The J segment lost 2 bases and the V segment lost 3 bases, leaving 1 base of the junction unmatched. Germline values: CDR1 SGHNT, CDR2 YYREEE (reference sequence). CDR3 sequence reads: CASSSGQGAYEQYF. The CDR3 DNA sequence: TGTGCCAGCAGCTCGGGACAGGGGGCCTACGAGCAGTACTTC.

The J gene is TRBJ2-7, the V gene TRBV5-1, with D maybe TRBD2 (6 bases). This CDR3 comprises 14 residues. V was trimmed by 4 bases and J by 2 bases, leaving 13 bases between them. Germline-derived CDR1 and CDR2 are SGHRS and YFSETQ. CDR3: CASSIGTDTYEQYF. As DNA, the CDR3 is TGCGCCAGCAGCATCGGGACTGATACCTACGAGCAGTACTTC.

V gene TRBV5-4 combines with J gene TRBJ2-3; D gene uncertain. The germline V gene encodes CDR1 SGHNT and CDR2 YYREEE (reference sequence). The V end was cut by 4 bases, the J end by 2 bases, with 17 bases between. The CDR3 totals 16 residues. CDR3 DNA: TGTGCCAGCAGCCGAAGCCCGACTTCTTCCACAGATACGCAGTATTTT. As protein: CASSRSPTSSTDTQYF.

This rearrangement joins TRBV7-8 to TRBJ1-1; D remains unclear. Trimming removed 0 bases from V and 0 bases from J, with 8 bases in between. CDR3 size: 15 residues. Germline lookup yields CDR1 SGHVS and CDR2 FQNEAQ. This CDR3 is CASSLAGSLNTEAFF. CDR3 nucleotide sequence: TGTGCCAGCAGCTTAGCGGGCAGCTTGAACACTGAAGCTTTCTTT. The full variable domain, its missing parts supplied by reference TRBV7-8 and TRBJ1-1, is GAGVSQSPRYKVAKRGQDVALRCDPISGHVSLFWYQQALGQGPEFLTYFQNEAQLDKSGLPSDRFFAERPEGSVSTLKIQRTQQEDSAVYLCASSLAGSLNTEAFFGQGTRLTVV.

The gene calls are TRBV2 and TRBJ1-2; 7 bases are shared with TRBD1. The germline V gene encodes CDR1 SNHLY and CDR2 FYNNEI. V was clipped by 4 bases and J by 0 bases; unmatched bases: 5. This CDR3 comprises 15 residues. The CDR3, as DNA: TGTGCCAGCAGTGGTAACAGGGGATCTAACTATGGCTACACCTTC. It codes for CASSGNRGSNYGYTF.

As for this clone: The same CDR3 can be traced to other DNA sequences in this sample. The V gene is TRBV15, the J gene TRBJ1-2, with 8 bases aligning to TRBD1. V lost 3 bases and J lost 3; bases outside the gene matches: 6. This CDR3 is built from 15 residues. Germline V gene data show CDR1 as LNHNV and CDR2 as YYDKDF (reference sequence). The CDR3 DNA follows: TGTGCCACCAGCAGGCAAGGACAGGGTGACTATGGCTACACCTTC. Translated: CATSRQGQGDYGYTF.

The chain carries TRBV15 and TRBJ1-6; 7 bases are shared with TRBD1. The V segment lost 0 bases and the J segment 10 bases; nucleotides outside the gene matches: 3. Germline V gene sequence: CDR1 LNHNV, CDR2 YYDKDF (reference sequence). The CDR3 contains 14 residues. CDR3 nucleotides: TGTGCCACCAGCAGAGATAGGGGGCAATCACCCCTCCACTTT. The encoded protein is CATSRDRGQSPLHF.

The rearrangement uses TRBV6-1 and TRBJ1-5; 12 positions match TRBD1. The J segment lost 4 bases and the V segment lost 5 bases, leaving 3 bases of the junction unmatched. Germline V gene data show CDR1 as MNHNS and CDR2 as SASEGT. This CDR3 comprises 15 residues. Written as DNA, the CDR3 is TGTGCCAGCAGTCGGGACAGGGGGCCTAATCAGCCCCAGCATTTT. It translates to CASSRDRGPNQPQHF.

CDR3 DNA sequence: TGTGCCAGCAGAGACCACCGGGACAGGGGCTACAATGAGCAGTTCTTC. The encoded protein is CASRDHRDRGYNEQFF. The chain carries TRBV27 and TRBJ2-1, with TRBD1 matching 10 bases. J lost 3 bases, V lost 6 bases, and 8 bases had no gene match. The CDR3 sequence is 16 residues long. Germline CDR1 is MNHEY and CDR2 is SMNVEV (reference sequence).